A selection of T cell receptor beta chains follows, all from one sample in a study of blood T cell repertoires in COVID-19. The assay was immunoSEQ multiplex PCR, and TCRdb's table has in-frame clones only and misses some. The sample carries 140,000 to 150,000 clones, more than 60% recorded once. The sequenced sample consisted of peripheral blood. These receptor sequences come from an older woman with acute or convalescent COVID-19. Each CDR3 is given with its conserved first and last residue. The D gene is left open where the match is weak. Rows may omit the clone size; those that give it use once, few, many or a size class.

v_call	cdr3_length	clone_size	j_call	d_call	cdr3_nt	cdr3_aa
TRBV19	14	NA	TRBJ1-1	TRBD1	TGTGCCAGTAGTATAAGAGGGGGCGGCACTGAAGCTTTCTTT	CASSIRGGGTEAFF
TRBV2	14	NA	TRBJ1-1	NA	TGTGCCAGCAGTGAAGCGGAGGGGATGTTGAGGGCTTTCTTT	CASSEAEGMLRAFF
TRBV7-9	15	NA	TRBJ2-7	TRBD1	TGTGCCAGCAGCACCGGGACAGGCGTTCCCTACGAGCAGTACTTC	CASSTGTGVPYEQYF
TRBV7-3	18	few	TRBJ2-3	TRBD2	TGTGCCAGCAGCTTAGAGGCTAGCGGAGCAAGTAGCACAGATACGCAGTATTTT	CASSLEASGASSTDTQYF
TRBV10-1	12	NA	TRBJ2-1	NA	TGCGCCAGCAGTGAGTCTTTGGAGGAGCAGTTCTTC	CASSESLEEQFF
TRBV10-3	14	NA	TRBJ2-2	NA	TGTGCCATCAGCAGGTCATCGAACACCGGGGAGCTGTTTTTT	CAISRSSNTGELFF
TRBV19	14	NA	TRBJ2-7	NA	TGTGCCAGTAGTCCGCGACAGGCTTGGGGGGAGCAGTACTTC	CASSPRQAWGEQYF
TRBV6-6	14	NA	TRBJ2-3	TRBD1	TGTGCCAGCAGTTACAGTCACAGGGGCGATACGCAGTATTTT	CASSYSHRGDTQYF
TRBV7-9	14	NA	TRBJ2-3	NA	TGTGCCAGCAGTTCTCCTCTAGCCCCAGATACGCAGTATTTT	CASSSPLAPDTQYF
TRBV3-1/TRBV3-2	15	few	TRBJ2-7	TRBD2	TGTGCCAGCACCGCGGGACTAGCGGGAGTAAACGAGCAGTACTTC	CASTAGLAGVNEQYF
TRBV28	12	NA	TRBJ2-7	NA	TGTGCCAGCAGCCCACGGGAGTATAAGCAGTACTTC	CASSPREYKQYF
TRBV29-1	11	once	TRBJ1-2	NA	TGCAGCGCCGAGGGTAACTATGGCTACACCTTC	CSAEGNYGYTF
TRBV7-7	18	NA	TRBJ2-2	NA	TGTGCCAGCAGCCGCTCCCCCGCCGTGGGATCGGGGACCGGGGAGCTGTTTTTT	CASSRSPAVGSGTGELFF
TRBV28	16	once	TRBJ2-7	NA	TGTGCCAGCAGTTTCCCTTTGGGACATAGAACCTACGAGCAGTACTTC	CASSFPLGHRTYEQYF
TRBV5-6	15	once	TRBJ1-2	NA	TGTGCCAGCAGCTTGGGGGGCGCTGGAAACTATGGCTACACCTTC	CASSLGGAGNYGYTF
TRBV18	14	NA	TRBJ2-7	NA	TGTGCCAGCTCACCGGGGAGTATCCCCTACGAGCAGTACTTC	CASSPGSIPYEQYF
TRBV7-9	11	NA	TRBJ2-1	NA	TGTGCCAGCAGCCCCCAAAATGAGCAGTTCTTC	CASSPQNEQFF
TRBV6-5	14	few	TRBJ2-7	TRBD1	TGTGCCAGCAGCTTCGGACAGGGGGCTCACGAGCAGTACTTC	CASSFGQGAHEQYF
TRBV2	13	once	TRBJ2-3	NA	TGTGCCAGCAGTGATCAGGTTTGGGATACGCAGTATTTT	CASSDQVWDTQYF
TRBV10-1	17	NA	TRBJ1-1	NA	TGCGCCAGCAGTGATCGGTTATCGGGGGACGGGGGCACTGAAGCTTTCTTT	CASSDRLSGDGGTEAFF
TRBV7-8	14	NA	TRBJ1-2	TRBD1	TGTGCCAGCAGCCGCGGGGACAGGGGCTATGGCTACACCTTC	CASSRGDRGYGYTF
TRBV30	15	NA	TRBJ2-5	TRBD2	TGTGCCTGGAGTTTGGGACTAGCGGGACGTGAGACCCAGTACTTC	CAWSLGLAGRETQYF
TRBV5-1	16	NA	TRBJ2-5	TRBD1	TGCGCCAGCAGCTTGGCGGGGACAGGTCTGCAAGAGACCCAGTACTTC	CASSLAGTGLQETQYF
TRBV27	15	NA	TRBJ2-7	TRBD2	TGTGCCAGCAGTTTCGGGACTAGCGGGATCTACGAGCAGTACTTC	CASSFGTSGIYEQYF
TRBV27	14	NA	TRBJ2-1	NA	TGTGCCAGTGGGACTCAGCTATTCTACAATGAGCAGTTCTTC	CASGTQLFYNEQFF
TRBV30	13	once	TRBJ1-2	NA	TGTGCCTTAACTTCGACAGGCTACTATGGCTACACCTTC	CALTSTGYYGYTF
TRBV2	13	NA	TRBJ1-4	NA	TGTGCCAGCAGGCTTCGGGGGAACGAAAAACTGTTTTTT	CASRLRGNEKLFF
TRBV24-1	16	NA	TRBJ2-5	NA	TGTGCCACCAAAGGGAAGATTGCGGAGGGGCAAGAGACCCAGTACTTC	CATKGKIAEGQETQYF
TRBV10-2	14	NA	TRBJ2-3	TRBD2	TGCGCCAGCAGCTATAGCGGGAGCGCAGATACGCAGTATTTT	CASSYSGSADTQYF
TRBV4-2	14	NA	TRBJ2-5	NA	TGTGCCAGCAGCCAATACGGGTACCAAGAGCCCCAGTACTTC	CASSQYGYQEPQYF
TRBV24-1	13	NA	TRBJ2-7	NA	TGTGCCACCAAGAGCATACAGAATGACGAGCAGTACTTC	CATKSIQNDEQYF
TRBV19	16	NA	TRBJ1-4	TRBD1	TGTGCCAGTAGTAACCTCGGGACAGCAACTAATGAAAAACTGTTTTTT	CASSNLGTATNEKLFF
TRBV30	14	NA	TRBJ2-3	TRBD2	TGTGCCTGGAGTACGGGACTAGCGATAGATACGCAGTATTTT	CAWSTGLAIDTQYF
TRBV9	12	NA	TRBJ2-5	NA	TGTGCCAGCAGCCGCGGCCAAGAGACCCAGTACTTC	CASSRGQETQYF
TRBV7-2	14	NA	TRBJ1-6	NA	TGTGCCAGCAGCTTATACATTTCAAATTCACCCCTCCACTTT	CASSLYISNSPLHF
TRBV12-3/TRBV12-4	13	once	TRBJ2-1	NA	TGTGCCAGCAGCTGGACAACCGTTAATGAGCAGTTCTTC	CASSWTTVNEQFF
TRBV27	15	NA	TRBJ2-4	NA	TGTGCCAGCAGTTTCAGGAGCGGACTCAAAAACATTCAGTACTTC	CASSFRSGLKNIQYF
TRBV25-1	15	NA	TRBJ2-4	TRBD2	TGTGCCAGCAGGCCGGGACTAGCGGGAGTCGACATTCAGTACTTC	CASRPGLAGVDIQYF
TRBV6-5	14	NA	TRBJ1-5	NA	TGTGCCAGCAGCCTACAGGAAATTAATCAGCCCCAGCATTTT	CASSLQEINQPQHF
TRBV6-5	14	NA	TRBJ2-2	TRBD1	TGTGCCAGTCCCGGGACAGCGAACACCGGGGAGCTGTTTTTT	CASPGTANTGELFF
TRBV6-5	15	once	TRBJ2-5	TRBD1	TGTGCCAGCAGCCCGACAGGGAACACGGGGGAGACCCAGTACTTC	CASSPTGNTGETQYF
TRBV6-5	13	few	TRBJ1-2	NA	TGTGCCAGCAGTCCGGGAGCTAACTATGGCTACACCTTC	CASSPGANYGYTF
TRBV14	19	NA	TRBJ2-1	NA	TGTGCCAGCAGCCAAGATCGAGTATCCTTTAGCGCATTGGGGAATGAGCAGTTCTTC	CASSQDRVSFSALGNEQFF
TRBV3-1/TRBV3-2	14	NA	TRBJ2-1	NA	TGTGCCAGCAGCCATGCCGCGACAGGAAGGGAGCAGTTCTTC	CASSHAATGREQFF
TRBV10-3	14	few	TRBJ2-2	NA	TGTGCCATCAGTGACTGGACAAACACCGGGGAGCTGTTTTTT	CAISDWTNTGELFF
TRBV9	15	NA	TRBJ2-1	NA	TGTGCCAGCAGCGTAGCCGCGGGGGCTAGTCGGGAGCAGTTCTTC	CASSVAAGASREQFF
TRBV19	15	NA	TRBJ2-5	NA	TGTGCCAGTAGTATAGGCAGGGTTTCCCAAGAGACCCAGTACTTC	CASSIGRVSQETQYF
TRBV20-1	15	NA	TRBJ2-3	TRBD2	TGCAGTGCTAGTCCAGCGGGAGGGCGTGGAGATACGCAGTATTTT	CSASPAGGRGDTQYF
TRBV30	15	many	TRBJ2-7	TRBD1	TGTGCCTGGAGTGTGGGACAGGGAAACTTCTACGAGCAGTACTTC	CAWSVGQGNFYEQYF
TRBV4-1	16	NA	TRBJ2-1	NA	TGCGCCAGCAGCCAAGATCCAGGGGTCTCCTACAATGAGCAGTTCTTC	CASSQDPGVSYNEQFF
TRBV5-6	17	NA	TRBJ2-7	TRBD1	TGTGCCAGCAGCTTTATTGATCCGGGACAGGAACTGGGCGAGCAGTACTTC	CASSFIDPGQELGEQYF
TRBV30	15	once	TRBJ2-5	TRBD1	TGTGCCTGGAGGCGAACAGGGGGCTGGAAAGAGACCCAGTACTTC	CAWRRTGGWKETQYF
TRBV18	15	NA	TRBJ2-1	TRBD2	TGTGCCAGCTCACCACTAGCGGGAGGTCCCAATGAGCAGTTCTTC	CASSPLAGGPNEQFF
TRBV6-2/TRBV6-3	16	NA	TRBJ1-2	TRBD1	TGTGCCAGCAGTTACTCGCCTCAGGGGGCGTTCCTAGGCTACACCTTC	CASSYSPQGAFLGYTF
TRBV2	15	few	TRBJ2-1	TRBD2	TGTGCCAGCACTGGCCGAGGACTAGCGTTCAATGAGCAGTTCTTC	CASTGRGLAFNEQFF
TRBV3-1/TRBV3-2	16	NA	TRBJ2-3	NA	TGTGCCAGCAGCCGGGGACTCTCTTTGAGCACAGATACGCAGTATTTT	CASSRGLSLSTDTQYF
TRBV27	16	few	TRBJ2-7	TRBD1	TGTGCCAGCAGTTTATGGGCGGGGACAGGCCTCTACGAGCAGTACTTC	CASSLWAGTGLYEQYF
TRBV19	14	NA	TRBJ2-5	TRBD1	TGTGCCAGTAGTCCTACAGGGGTCGGGGAGACCCAGTACTTC	CASSPTGVGETQYF
TRBV5-1	14	NA	TRBJ1-1	NA	TGCGCCAGCAGCTTACAGGCCCTGAACACTGAAGCTTTCTTT	CASSLQALNTEAFF
TRBV7-6	16	NA	TRBJ2-5	NA	TGTGCCAGCAGCTTAGAAGCGGGTAATCCTGAAGAGACCCAGTACTTC	CASSLEAGNPEETQYF